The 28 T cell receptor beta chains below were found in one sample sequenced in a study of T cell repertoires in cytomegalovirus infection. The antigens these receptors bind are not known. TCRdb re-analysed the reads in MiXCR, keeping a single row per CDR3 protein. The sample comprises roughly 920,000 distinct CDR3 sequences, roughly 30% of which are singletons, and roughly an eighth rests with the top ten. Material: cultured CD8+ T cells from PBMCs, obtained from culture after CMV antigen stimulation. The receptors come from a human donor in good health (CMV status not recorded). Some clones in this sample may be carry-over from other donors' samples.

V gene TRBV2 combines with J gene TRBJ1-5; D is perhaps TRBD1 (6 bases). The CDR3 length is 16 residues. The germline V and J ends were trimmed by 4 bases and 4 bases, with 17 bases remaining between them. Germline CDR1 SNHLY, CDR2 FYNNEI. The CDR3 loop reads CASSATATGENQPQHF. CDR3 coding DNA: TGTGCCAGCAGTGCGACGGCGACAGGCGAGAATCAGCCCCAGCATTTT.

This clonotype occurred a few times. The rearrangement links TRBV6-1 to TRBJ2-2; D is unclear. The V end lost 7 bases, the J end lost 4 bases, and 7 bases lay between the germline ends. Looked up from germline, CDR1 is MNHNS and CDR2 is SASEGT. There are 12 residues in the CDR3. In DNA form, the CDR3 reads TGTGCCAGCATAGGATTCACCGGGGAGCTGTTTTTT. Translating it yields CASIGFTGELFF.

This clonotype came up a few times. This CDR3 reads CASSPGGVLARGYTF. CDR3 nucleotide sequence: TGTGCCAGCAGCCCGGGGGGGGTCCTCGCTCGGGGCTACACCTTC. V usage is TRBV7-9 and J usage is TRBJ1-2; a weak D match, TRBD1 (5 bases). This CDR3 is built from 15 residues. CDR1 and CDR2 from the germline V gene are SEHNR and FQNEAQ (reference sequence). V dropped 5 bases and J dropped 8 bases, with 21 bases sitting between them.

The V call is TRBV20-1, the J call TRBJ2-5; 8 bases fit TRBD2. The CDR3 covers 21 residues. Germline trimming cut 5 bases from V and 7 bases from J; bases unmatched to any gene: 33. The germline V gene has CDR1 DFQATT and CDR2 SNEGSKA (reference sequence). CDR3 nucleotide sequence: TGCAGTGCTCGGCGAACGATAATAGATATTGGGAGCGGGGGCCCGGTGGGGACCCAGTACTTC. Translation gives CSARRTIIDIGSGGPVGTQYF.

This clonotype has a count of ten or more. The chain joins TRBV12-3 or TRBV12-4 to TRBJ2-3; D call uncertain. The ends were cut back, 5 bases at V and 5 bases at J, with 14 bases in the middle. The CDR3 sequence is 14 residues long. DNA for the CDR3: TGTGCCAGCAGTGGGCAGGCCAGGCAAGATACGCAGTATTTT. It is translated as CASSGQARQDTQYF.

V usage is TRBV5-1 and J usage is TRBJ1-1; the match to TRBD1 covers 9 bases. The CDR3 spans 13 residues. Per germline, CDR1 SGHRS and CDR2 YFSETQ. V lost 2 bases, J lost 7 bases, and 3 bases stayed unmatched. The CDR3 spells CASSLGTGYEAFF. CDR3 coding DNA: TGCGCCAGCAGCTTAGGGACAGGGTATGAAGCTTTCTTT.

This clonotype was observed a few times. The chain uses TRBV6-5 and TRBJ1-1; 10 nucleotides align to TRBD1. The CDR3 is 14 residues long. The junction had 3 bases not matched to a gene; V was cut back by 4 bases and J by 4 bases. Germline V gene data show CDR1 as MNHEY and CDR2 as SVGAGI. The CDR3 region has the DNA TGTGCCAGCAGTTCGGGACAGGGGACCACTGAAGCTTTCTTT. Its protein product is CASSSGQGTTEAFF.

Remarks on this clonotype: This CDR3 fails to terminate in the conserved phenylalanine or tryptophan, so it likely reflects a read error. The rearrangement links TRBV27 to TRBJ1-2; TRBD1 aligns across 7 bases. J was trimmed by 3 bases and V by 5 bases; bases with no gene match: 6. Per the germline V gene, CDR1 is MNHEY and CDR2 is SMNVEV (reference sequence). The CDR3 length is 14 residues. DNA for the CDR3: TGTGCCAGCAGTCCCACAGGGGTGTACTATGGCTACACCTAC. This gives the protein CASSPTGVYYGYTY.

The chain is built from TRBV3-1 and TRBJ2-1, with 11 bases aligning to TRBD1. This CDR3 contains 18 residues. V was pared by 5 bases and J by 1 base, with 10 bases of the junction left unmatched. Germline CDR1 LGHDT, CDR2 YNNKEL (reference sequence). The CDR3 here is CASSTRDRGARSYNEQFF. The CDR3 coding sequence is TGTGCCAGCAGCACCCGGGACAGGGGGGCAAGGTCCTACAATGAGCAGTTCTTC.

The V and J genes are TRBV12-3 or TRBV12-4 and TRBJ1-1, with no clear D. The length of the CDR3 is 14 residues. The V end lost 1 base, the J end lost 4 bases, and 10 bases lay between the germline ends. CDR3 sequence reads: CASSLVPWSTEAFF. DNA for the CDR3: TGTGCCAGCAGTTTAGTTCCCTGGAGCACTGAAGCTTTCTTT.

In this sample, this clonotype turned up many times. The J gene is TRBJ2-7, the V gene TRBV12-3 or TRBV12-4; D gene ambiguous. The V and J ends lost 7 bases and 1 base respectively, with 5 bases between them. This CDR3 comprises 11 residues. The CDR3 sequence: CASKESYEQYF. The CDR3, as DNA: TGTGCCAGCAAAGAGTCCTACGAGCAGTACTTC.

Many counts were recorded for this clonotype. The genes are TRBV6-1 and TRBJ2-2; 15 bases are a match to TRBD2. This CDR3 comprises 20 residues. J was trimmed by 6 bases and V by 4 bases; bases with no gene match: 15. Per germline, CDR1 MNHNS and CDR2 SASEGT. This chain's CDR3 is CASSVLPGGLAGGPAGELFF. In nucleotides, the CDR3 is TGTGCCAGCAGTGTTCTCCCTGGCGGACTAGCGGGGGGGCCGGCCGGGGAGCTGTTTTTT.

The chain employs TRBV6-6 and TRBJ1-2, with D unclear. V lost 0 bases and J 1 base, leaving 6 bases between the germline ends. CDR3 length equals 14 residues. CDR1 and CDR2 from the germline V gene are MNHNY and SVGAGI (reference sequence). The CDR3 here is CASSYSPDNYGYTF. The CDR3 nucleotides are TGTGCCAGCAGTTACTCCCCAGATAACTATGGCTACACCTTC.

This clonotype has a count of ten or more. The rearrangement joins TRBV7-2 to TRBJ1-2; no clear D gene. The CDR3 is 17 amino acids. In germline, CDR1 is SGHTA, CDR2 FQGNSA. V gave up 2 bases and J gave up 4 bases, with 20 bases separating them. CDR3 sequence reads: CASSLSPRDTGLYGYTF. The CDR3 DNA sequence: TGTGCCAGCAGCTTAAGCCCCCGTGACACGGGCCTCTATGGCTACACCTTC.

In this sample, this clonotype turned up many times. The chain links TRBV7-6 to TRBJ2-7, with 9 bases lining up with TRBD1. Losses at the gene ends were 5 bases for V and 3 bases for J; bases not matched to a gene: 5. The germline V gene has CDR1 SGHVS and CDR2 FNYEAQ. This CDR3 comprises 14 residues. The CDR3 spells CASSQGQGDYEQYF. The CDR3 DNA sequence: TGTGCCAGCAGCCAGGGACAGGGTGACTACGAGCAGTACTTC. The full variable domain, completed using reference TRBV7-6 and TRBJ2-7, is GAGVSQSPRYKVTKRGQDVALRCDPISGHVSLYWYRQALGQGPEFLTYFNYEAQQDKSGLPNDRFSAERPEGSISTLTIQRTEQRDSAMYRCASSQGQGDYEQYFGPGTRLTVT.

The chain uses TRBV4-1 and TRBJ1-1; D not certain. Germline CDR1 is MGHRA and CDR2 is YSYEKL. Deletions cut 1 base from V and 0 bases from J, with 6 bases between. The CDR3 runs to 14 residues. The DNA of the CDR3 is TGCGCCAGCAGCCAAGGAGCGATGAACACTGAAGCTTTCTTT. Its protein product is CASSQGAMNTEAFF.

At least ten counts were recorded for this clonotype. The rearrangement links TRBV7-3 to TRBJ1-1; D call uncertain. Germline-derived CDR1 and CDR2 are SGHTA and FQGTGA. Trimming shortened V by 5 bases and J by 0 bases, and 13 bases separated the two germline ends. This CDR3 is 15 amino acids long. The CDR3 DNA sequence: TGTGCCAGCAGCCCCATCGGACGGCTGAACACTGAAGCTTTCTTT. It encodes CASSPIGRLNTEAFF.

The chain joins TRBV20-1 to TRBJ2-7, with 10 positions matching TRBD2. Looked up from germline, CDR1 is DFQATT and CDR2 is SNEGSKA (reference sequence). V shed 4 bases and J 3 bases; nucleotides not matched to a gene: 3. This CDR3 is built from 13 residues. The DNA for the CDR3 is TGCAGTGCTAAGAGGACTAGCGGCTACGAGCAGTACGTC. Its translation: CSAKRTSGYEQYV.

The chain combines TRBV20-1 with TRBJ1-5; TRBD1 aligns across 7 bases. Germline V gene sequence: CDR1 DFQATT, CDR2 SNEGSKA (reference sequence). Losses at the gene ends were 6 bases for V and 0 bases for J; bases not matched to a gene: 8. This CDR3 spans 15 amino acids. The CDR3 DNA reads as TGCAGTGCGATCGGGACAGAGTATAGCAATCAGCCCCAGCATTTT. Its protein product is CSAIGTEYSNQPQHF.

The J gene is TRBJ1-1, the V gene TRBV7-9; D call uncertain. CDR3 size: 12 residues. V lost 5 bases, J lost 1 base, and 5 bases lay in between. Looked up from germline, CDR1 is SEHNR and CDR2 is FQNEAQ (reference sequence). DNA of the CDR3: TGTGCCAGCAGCCAAAAGAACACTGAAGCTTTCTTT. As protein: CASSQKNTEAFF.

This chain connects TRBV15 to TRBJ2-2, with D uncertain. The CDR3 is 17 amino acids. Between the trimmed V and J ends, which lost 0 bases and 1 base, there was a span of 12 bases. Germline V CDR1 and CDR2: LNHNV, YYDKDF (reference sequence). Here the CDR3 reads CATSRDVELLNTGELFF. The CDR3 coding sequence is TGTGCCACCAGCAGAGATGTGGAGCTATTGAACACCGGGGAGCTGTTTTTT. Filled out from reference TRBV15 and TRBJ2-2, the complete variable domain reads DAMVIQNPRYQVTQFGKPVTLSCSQTLNHNVMYWYQQKSSQAPKLLFHYYDKDFNNEADTPDNFQSRRPNTSFCFLDIRSPGLGDTAMYLCATSRDVELLNTGELFFGEGSRLTVL.

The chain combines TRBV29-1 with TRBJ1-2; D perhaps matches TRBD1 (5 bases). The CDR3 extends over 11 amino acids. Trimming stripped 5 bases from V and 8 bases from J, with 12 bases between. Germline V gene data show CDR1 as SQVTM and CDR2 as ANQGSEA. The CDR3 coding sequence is TGCAGCGTTAGGAAGGGGAACGGCTACACCTTC. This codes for CSVRKGNGYTF. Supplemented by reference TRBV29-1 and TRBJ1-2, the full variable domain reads SAVISQKPSRDICQRGTSLTIQCQVDSQVTMMFWYRQQPGQSLTLIATANQGSEATYESGFVIDKFPISRPNLTFSTLTVSNMSPEDSSIYLCSVRKGNGYTFGSGTRLTVV.

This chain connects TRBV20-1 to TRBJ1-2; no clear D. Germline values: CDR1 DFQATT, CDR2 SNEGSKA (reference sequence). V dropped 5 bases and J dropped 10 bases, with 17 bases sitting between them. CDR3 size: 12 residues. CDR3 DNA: TGCAGTGCTGCTCACAGATATGGAGACTACACCTTC. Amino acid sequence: CSAAHRYGDYTF.

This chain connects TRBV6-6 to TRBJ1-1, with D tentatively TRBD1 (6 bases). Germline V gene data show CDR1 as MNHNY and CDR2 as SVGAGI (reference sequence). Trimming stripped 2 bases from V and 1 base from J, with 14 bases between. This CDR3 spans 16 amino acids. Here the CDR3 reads CASSYPPGTKNTEAFF. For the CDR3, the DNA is TGTGCCAGCAGTTACCCCCCCGGGACAAAGAACACTGAAGCTTTCTTT.

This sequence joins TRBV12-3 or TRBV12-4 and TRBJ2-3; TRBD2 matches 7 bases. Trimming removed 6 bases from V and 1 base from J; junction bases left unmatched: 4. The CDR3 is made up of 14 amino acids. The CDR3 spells CASSPTSGTDTQYF. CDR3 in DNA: TGTGCCAGCAGCCCTACTAGCGGCACAGATACGCAGTATTTT.

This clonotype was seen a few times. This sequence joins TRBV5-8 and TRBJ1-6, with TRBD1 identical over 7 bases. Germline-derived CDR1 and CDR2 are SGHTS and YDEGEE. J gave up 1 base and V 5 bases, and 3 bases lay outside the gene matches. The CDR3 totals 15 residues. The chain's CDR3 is CASRSGGSYNSPLHF. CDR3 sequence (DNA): TGTGCCAGCAGATCAGGGGGGTCCTATAATTCACCCCTCCACTTT. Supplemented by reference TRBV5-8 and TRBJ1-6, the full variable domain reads EAGVTQSPTHLIKTRGQQATLRCSPISGHTSVYWYQQALGLGLQFLLWYDEGEERNRGNFPPRFSGRQFPNYSSELNVNALELEDSALYLCASRSGGSYNSPLHFGNGTRLTVT.

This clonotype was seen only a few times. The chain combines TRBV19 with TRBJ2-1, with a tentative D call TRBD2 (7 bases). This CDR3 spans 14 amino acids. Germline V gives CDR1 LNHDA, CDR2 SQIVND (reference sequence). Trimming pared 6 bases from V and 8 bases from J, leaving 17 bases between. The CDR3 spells CASRPGGGGDEQFF. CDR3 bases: TGTGCCAGTAGACCCGGAGGGGGGGGCGATGAGCAGTTCTTC.

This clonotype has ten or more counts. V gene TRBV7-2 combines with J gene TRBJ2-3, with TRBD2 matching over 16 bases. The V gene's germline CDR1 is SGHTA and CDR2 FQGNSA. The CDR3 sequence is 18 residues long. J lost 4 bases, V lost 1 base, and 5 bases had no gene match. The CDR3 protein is CASSLEGTSGGAADTQYF. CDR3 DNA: TGTGCCAGCAGCTTAGAGGGGACTAGCGGGGGGGCCGCAGATACGCAGTATTTT.